Each of the 2 T cell receptor beta chains below was sequenced from the same sample in a study of monozygotic twins with inflammatory bowel disease. TCRdb re-called the 5' RACE reads and gives one entry per CDR3 protein, without DNA. The listing contains some 210,000 distinct CDR3 sequences. Material: blood. The receptor source for this set is a human donor with ulcerative colitis or Crohn's disease, or a healthy co-twin of an affected twin (not recorded which).

V gene TRBV6-6 combines with J gene TRBJ2-3; the D gene TCRdb calls, TRBD1, cannot be checked with no DNA. The CDR3 totals 14 residues. Germline loops: CDR1 MNHNY, CDR2 SVGAGI (reference sequence). This CDR3 is CASSINRRTDTQYF.

This rearrangement joins TRBV20-1 to TRBJ2-1; TCRdb outputs TRBD1, but without DNA this stays unchecked. The CDR3 has 14 residues. Germline values: CDR1 DFQATT, CDR2 SNEGSKA (reference sequence). The CDR3 sequence is CSATTGKPYNEQFF.